A single T cell receptor (beta chain) is shown here with its context. Its antigen is still unknown. PCR involved 60 Vbeta and 13 Jbeta primers. Profiled with immunoSEQ multiplex PCR; TCRdb holds only in-frame clones, not every one. This table holds 150,000 or so clones, 77% found once. This CDR3 has 13 amino acids. V was clipped by 1 base and J by 10 bases, with 8 bases between them. Germline assignment: CDR1 LNHDA and CDR2 SQIVND (reference sequence). The data originate from a study of cytomegalovirus exposure and HLA in healthy donors. Study results and limitations: TCR beta sequences numbering more than 15,000 were associated with HLA alleles at 0.05 false discovery rate in a later analysis. CMV serostatus stood as the only immune exposure information on hand. What TCR beta sequences reportedly achieved was accurate prediction of HLA-A and HLA-B alleles in most subjects.

The clonotype originates from a woman in her 30s in good health and CMV-seronegative. Sample: PBMCs. V usage is TRBV19 and J usage is TRBJ1-6; no clear D gene. Here the CDR3 DNA reads TGTGCCAGTAGTATAGGGCGGCGATCACCCCTCCACTTT. Translating it yields CASSIGRRSPLHF.